This passage covers 2 T cell receptor beta chains from one sample sequenced in a study of blood T cells in healthy people across ages (dated by TCRdb to between 2015 and 2017). Receptors were amplified or captured by 5' RACE. The run used an Illumina HiSeq 2500. A second PCR of roughly 6 to 11 cycles was run with a J-beta primer mix and a sample-barcoded 5' primer. TCRdb reanalyzed the raw reads on its own, using fastp at Q25 for trimming and MiXCR for clone calling, and kept in-frame beta chains. Entries that share a CDR3 protein sequence are merged under the most common genes and DNA. This sample holds some 880,000 distinct CDR3 sequences; around 34% were observed only once. Jointly, the top ten make up 10% to 15% of the sample. Sample: blood. All receptors come from a man between 18 and 29 years old in good health.

V is TRBV9 and J is TRBJ2-1, with 13 positions matching TRBD2. The CDR3 is 15 amino acids. CDR1 SGDLS and CDR2 YYNGEE come from the germline V gene. V shed 4 bases, J shed 10 bases, and the junction held 8 bases outside the gene matches. CDR3 sequence: CASSRLAGGEVEQFF. For the CDR3, the DNA is TGTGCCAGCAGCAGACTAGCGGGGGGCGAGGTAGAGCAGTTCTTC.

This clonotype was counted between two and nine times. The J gene is TRBJ2-4, the V gene TRBV9, with 7 bases that match TRBD2. This CDR3 is 16 amino acids long. Germline loops: CDR1 SGDLS, CDR2 YYNGEE. Unmatched junction bases numbered 13, after V lost 3 bases and J lost 7 bases. The CDR3 reads CASSGAARGGLNIQYF. The CDR3 bases are TGTGCCAGCAGCGGGGCCGCCCGCGGGGGTCTCAACATTCAGTACTTC. Based on the CDR3 plus reference TRBV9 and TRBJ2-4, the full variable domain is DSGVTQTPKHLITATGQRVTLRCSPRSGDLSVYWYQQSLDQGLQFLIQYYNGEERAKGNILERFSAQQFPDLHSELNLSSLELGDSALYFCASSGAARGGLNIQYFGAGTRLSVL.